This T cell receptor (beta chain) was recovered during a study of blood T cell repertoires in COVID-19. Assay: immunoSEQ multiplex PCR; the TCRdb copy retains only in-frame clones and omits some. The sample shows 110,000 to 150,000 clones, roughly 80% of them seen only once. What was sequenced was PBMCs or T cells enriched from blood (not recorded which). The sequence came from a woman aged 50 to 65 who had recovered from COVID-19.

CDR3 nucleotides: TGTGCCAGCAGCGACAGGGGGCACTTCTCTGGAAACACCATATATTTT. Its translation is CASSDRGHFSGNTIYF. The chain employs TRBV3-1 (or the pseudogene TRBV3-2) and TRBJ1-3, with 10 bases matching TRBD1. The CDR3 consists of 16 residues. The V gene's germline CDR1 is LGHDT and CDR2 YNNKEL (reference sequence). V shed 5 bases, J shed 0 bases, and the junction held 4 bases outside the gene matches.